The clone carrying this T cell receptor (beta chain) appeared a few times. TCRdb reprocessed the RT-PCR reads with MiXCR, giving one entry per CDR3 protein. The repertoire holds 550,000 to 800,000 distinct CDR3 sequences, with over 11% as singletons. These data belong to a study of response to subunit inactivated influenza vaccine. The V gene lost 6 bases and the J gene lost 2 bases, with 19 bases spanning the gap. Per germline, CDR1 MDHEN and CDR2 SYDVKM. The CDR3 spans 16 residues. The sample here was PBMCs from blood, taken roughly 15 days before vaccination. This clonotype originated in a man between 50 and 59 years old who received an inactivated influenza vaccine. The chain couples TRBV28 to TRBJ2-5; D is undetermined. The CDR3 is CASSPLGGGTQETQYF. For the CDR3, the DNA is TGTGCCAGCAGCCCCCTTGGCGGTGGAACTCAAGAGACCCAGTACTTC. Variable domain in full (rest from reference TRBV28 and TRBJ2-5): DVKVTQSSRYLVKRTGEKVFLECVQDMDHENMFWYRQDPGLGLRLIYFSYDVKMKEKGDIPEGYSVSREKKERFSLILESASTNQTSMYLCASSPLGGGTQETQYFGPGTRLLVL.